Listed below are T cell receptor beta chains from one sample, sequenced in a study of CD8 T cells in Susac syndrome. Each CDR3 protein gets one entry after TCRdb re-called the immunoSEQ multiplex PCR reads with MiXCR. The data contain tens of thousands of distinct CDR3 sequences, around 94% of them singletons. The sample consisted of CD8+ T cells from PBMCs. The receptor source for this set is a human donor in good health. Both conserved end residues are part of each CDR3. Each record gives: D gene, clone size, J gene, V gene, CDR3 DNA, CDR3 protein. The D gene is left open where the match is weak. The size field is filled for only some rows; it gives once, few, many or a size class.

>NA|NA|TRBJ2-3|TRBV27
TGTGCCAGCAGTTTATCGTATCCAGATACGCAGTATTTT
CASSLSYPDTQYF
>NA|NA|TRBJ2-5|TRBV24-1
TGTGCCACCAGTGATTTGAGGGGGGCCGAGGGGACCCAGTACTTC
CATSDLRGAEGTQYF
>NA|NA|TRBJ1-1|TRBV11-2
TGTGCCAGCAGCTGGAACACTGAAGCTTTCTTT
CASSWNTEAFF
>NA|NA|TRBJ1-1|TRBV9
TGTGCCAGCAGCGTAGATGACAGAGGGGTCACTGAAGCTTTCTTT
CASSVDDRGVTEAFF
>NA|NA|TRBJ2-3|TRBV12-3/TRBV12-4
TGTGCCAGCAGTTTAGGGTCGGGGCAGGGAAGCACAGATACGCAGTATTTT
CASSLGSGQGSTDTQYF
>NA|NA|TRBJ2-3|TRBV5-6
TGTGCCAGCAGCTCCCAGGGCCTTACGCAGTATTTT
CASSSQGLTQYF
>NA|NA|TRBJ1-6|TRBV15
TGTGCCACCAGCAGGTCCACAGGGAGCCCCACGTCACCCCTCCACTTT
CATSRSTGSPTSPLHF
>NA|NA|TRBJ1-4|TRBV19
TGTGCCAGTAGGGTGATCGCAACTAATGAAAAACTGTTTTTT
CASRVIATNEKLFF
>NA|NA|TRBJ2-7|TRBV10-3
TGTGCCATCAGTGAGTCGGGCGGCGGCTACGAGCAGTACTTC
CAISESGGGYEQYF
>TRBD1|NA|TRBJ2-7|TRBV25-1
TGTGCCAGCAGTGACGGGACAGGGGTCTACGAGCAGTACTTC
CASSDGTGVYEQYF
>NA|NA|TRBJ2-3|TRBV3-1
TGTGCCAGCAGCCAAGGCTGGCAAAGCACAGATACGCAGTATTTT
CASSQGWQSTDTQYF
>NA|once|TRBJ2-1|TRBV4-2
TGTGCCAGCAGCCAAGGAGAACAGGAGGGTCTCAATGAGCAGTTCTTC
CASSQGEQEGLNEQFF
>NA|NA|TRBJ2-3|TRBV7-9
TGTGCCAGCAGCCCACCCGGGACTGGCACAGATACGCAGTATTTT
CASSPPGTGTDTQYF
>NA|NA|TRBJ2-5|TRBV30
TGTGCCTGGAGTCGGGCCAGGGTAGGGGAGACCCAGTACTTC
CAWSRARVGETQYF
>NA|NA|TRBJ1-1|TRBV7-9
TGTGCCAGCACGTTAGATCCGAACACTGAAGCTTTCTTT
CASTLDPNTEAFF